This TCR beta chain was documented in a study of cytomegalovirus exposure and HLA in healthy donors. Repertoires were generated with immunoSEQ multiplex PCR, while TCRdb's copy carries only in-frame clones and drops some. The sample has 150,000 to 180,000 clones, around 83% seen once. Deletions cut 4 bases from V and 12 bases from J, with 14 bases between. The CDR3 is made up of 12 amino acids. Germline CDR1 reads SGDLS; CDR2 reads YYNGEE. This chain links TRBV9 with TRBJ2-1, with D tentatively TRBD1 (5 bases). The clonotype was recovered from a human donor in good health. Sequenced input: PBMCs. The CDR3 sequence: CASSLTGSGQFF. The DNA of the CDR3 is TGTGCCAGCAGCCTAACAGGATCCGGGCAGTTCTTC.